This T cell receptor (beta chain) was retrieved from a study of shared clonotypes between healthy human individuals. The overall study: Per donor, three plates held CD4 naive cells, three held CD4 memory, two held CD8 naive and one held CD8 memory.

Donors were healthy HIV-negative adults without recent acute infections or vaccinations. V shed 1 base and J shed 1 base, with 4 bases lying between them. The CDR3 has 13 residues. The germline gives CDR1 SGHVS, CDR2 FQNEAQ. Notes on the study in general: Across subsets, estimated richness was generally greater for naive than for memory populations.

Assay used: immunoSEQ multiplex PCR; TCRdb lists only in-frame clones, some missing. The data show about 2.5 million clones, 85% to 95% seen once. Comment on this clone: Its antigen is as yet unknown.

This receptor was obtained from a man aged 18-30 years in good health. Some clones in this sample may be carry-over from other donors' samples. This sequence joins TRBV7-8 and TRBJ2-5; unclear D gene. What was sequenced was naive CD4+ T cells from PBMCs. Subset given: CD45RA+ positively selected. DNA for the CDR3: TGTGCCAGCAGCTTAGAACTCCAAGAGACCCAGTACTTC. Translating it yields CASSLELQETQYF.